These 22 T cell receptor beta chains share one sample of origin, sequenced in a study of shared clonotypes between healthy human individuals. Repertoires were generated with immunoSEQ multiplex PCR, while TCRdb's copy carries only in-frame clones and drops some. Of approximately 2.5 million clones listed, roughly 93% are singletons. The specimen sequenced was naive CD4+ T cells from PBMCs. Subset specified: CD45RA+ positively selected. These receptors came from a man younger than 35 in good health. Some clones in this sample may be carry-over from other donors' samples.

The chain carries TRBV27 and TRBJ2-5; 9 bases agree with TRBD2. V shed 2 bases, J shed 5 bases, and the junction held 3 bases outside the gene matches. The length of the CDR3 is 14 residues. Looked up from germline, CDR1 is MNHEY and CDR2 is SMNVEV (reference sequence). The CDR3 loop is CASSLISGSETQYF. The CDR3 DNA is TGTGCCAGCAGTTTAATTAGCGGGAGTGAGACCCAGTACTTC.

The CDR3 DNA follows: TGTGCCAGCAGTTTAACGTACAGCGGCACTGAAGCTTTCTTT. This translates into CASSLTYSGTEAFF. V and J are TRBV28 and TRBJ1-1; D is unresolved. The length of the CDR3 is 14 residues. The V gene's germline CDR1 is MDHEN and CDR2 SYDVKM. Deletions cut 2 bases from V and 4 bases from J, with 11 bases between.

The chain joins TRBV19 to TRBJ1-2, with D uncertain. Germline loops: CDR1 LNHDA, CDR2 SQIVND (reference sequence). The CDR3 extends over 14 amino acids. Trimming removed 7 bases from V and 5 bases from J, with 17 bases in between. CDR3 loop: CASTPPGIIYGYTF. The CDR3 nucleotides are TGTGCCAGTACCCCCCCGGGGATCATTTATGGCTACACCTTC.

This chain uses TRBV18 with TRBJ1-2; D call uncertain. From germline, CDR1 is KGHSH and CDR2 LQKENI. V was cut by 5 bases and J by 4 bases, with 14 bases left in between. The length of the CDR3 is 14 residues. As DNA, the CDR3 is TGTGCCAGCTCAACCCCGGCGGATCCCTATGGCTACACCTTC. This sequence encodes CASSTPADPYGYTF.

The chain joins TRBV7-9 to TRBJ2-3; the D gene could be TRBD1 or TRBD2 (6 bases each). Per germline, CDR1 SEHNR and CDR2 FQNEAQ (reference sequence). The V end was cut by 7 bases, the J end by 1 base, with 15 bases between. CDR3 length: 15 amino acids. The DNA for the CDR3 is TGTGCCAGCAACCTAGGAGGGGGTGGCACAGATACGCAGTATTTT. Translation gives CASNLGGGGTDTQYF. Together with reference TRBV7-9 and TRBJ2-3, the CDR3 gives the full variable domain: DTGVSQNPRHKITKRGQNVTFRCDPISEHNRLYWYRQTLGQGPEFLTYFQNEAQLEKSRLLSDRFSAERPKGSFSTLEIQRTEQGDSAMYLCASNLGGGGTDTQYFGPGTRLTVL.

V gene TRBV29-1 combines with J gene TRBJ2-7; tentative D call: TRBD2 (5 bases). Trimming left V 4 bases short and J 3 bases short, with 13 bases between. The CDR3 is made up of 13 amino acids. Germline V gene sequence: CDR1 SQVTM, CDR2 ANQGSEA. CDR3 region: CSVVTRRNYEQYF. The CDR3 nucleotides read TGCAGCGTTGTAACTCGGAGGAACTACGAGCAGTACTTC.

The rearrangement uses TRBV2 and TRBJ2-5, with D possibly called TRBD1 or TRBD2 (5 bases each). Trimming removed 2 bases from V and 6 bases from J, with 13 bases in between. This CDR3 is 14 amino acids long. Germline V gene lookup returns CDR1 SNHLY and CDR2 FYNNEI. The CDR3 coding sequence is TGTGCCAGCAGTGAAACGGGACGGGACCAGACCCAGTACTTC. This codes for CASSETGRDQTQYF.

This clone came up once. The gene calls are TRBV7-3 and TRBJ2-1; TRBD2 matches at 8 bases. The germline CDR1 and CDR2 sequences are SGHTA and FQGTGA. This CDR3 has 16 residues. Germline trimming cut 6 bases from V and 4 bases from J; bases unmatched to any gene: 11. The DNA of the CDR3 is TGTGCCAGCAGTCCTGTGGCGGGAGGCCTATACAATGAGCAGTTCTTC. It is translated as CASSPVAGGLYNEQFF.

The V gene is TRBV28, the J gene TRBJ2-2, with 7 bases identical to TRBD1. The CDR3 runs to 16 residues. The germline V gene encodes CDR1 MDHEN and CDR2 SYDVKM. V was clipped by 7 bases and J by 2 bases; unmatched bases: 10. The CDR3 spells CASTPKGTVNTGELFF. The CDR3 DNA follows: TGTGCCAGCACCCCAAAGGGGACAGTAAACACCGGGGAGCTGTTTTTT.

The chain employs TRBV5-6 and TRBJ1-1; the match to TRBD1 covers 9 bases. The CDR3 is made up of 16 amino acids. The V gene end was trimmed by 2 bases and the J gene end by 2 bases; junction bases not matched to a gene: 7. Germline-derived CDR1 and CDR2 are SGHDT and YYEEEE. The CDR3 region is CASSLGTGMFNTEAFF. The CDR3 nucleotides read TGTGCCAGCAGCTTAGGGACAGGGATGTTCAACACTGAAGCTTTCTTT.

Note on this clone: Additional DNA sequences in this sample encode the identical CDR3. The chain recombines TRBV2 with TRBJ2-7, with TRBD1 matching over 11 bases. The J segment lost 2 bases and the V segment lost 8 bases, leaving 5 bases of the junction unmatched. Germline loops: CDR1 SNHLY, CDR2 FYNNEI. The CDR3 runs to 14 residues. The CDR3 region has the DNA TGTGCCAGCTCTGGACAGGGGGCTACCTACGAGCAGTACTTC. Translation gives CASSGQGATYEQYF. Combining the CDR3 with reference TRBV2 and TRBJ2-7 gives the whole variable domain EPEVTQTPSHQVTQMGQEVILRCVPISNHLYFYWYRQILGQKVEFLVSFYNNEISEKSEIFDDQFSVERPDGSNFTLKIRSTKLEDSAMYFCASSGQGATYEQYFGPGTRLTVT.

CDR3 nucleotide sequence: TGTGCCAGCAGTCGAGGGGTTGAGCAGTTCTTC. Protein product: CASSRGVEQFF. The rearrangement uses TRBV5-6 and TRBJ2-1; either TRBD1 or TRBD2 may fit D (5 bases each). Trimming took off 5 bases at V and 9 bases at J, with 9 bases between the two ends. The germline V gene has CDR1 SGHDT and CDR2 YYEEEE. CDR3 size: 11 residues.

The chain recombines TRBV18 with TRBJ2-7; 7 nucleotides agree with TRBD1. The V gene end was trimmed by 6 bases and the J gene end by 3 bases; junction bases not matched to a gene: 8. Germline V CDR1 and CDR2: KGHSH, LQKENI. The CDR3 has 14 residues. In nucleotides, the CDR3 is TGTGCCAGCTCGGGGACAGTCCCCATCTACGAGCAGTACTTC. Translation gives CASSGTVPIYEQYF. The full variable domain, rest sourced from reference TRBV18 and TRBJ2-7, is NAGVMQNPRHLVRRRGQEARLRCSPMKGHSHVYWYRQLPEEGLKFMVYLQKENIIDESGMPKERFSAEFPKEGPSILRIQQVVRGDSAAYFCASSGTVPIYEQYFGPGTRLTVT.

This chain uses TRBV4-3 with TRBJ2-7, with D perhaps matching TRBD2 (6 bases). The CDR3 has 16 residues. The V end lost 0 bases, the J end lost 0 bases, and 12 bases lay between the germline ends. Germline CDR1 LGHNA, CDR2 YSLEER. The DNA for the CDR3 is TGCGCCAGCAGCCAAGATGGTGATAGCGGCTCCTACGAGCAGTACTTC. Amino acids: CASSQDGDSGSYEQYF.

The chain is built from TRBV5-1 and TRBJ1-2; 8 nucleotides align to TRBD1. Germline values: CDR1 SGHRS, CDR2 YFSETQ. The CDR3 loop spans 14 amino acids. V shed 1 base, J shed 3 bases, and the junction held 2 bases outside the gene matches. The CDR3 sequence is CASSLNRGDYGYTF. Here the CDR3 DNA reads TGCGCCAGCAGCTTGAACAGGGGGGACTATGGCTACACCTTC.

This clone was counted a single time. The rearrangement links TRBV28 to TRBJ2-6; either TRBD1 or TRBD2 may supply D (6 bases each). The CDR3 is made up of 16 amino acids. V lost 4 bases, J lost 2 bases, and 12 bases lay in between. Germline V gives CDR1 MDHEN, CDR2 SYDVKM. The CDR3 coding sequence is TGTGCCAGCAGTTCCACAGGGACTCCTGGGGCCAACGTCCTGACTTTC. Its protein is CASSSTGTPGANVLTF.

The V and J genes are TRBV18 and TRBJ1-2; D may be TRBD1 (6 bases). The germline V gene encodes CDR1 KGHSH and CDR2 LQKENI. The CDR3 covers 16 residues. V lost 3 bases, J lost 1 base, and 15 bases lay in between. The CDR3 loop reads CASSPADSLFNYGYTF. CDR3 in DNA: TGTGCCAGCTCACCCGCGGACAGCCTCTTTAACTATGGCTACACCTTC.

The CDR3: CASSSSVGDNQPQHF. In nucleotides, the CDR3 is TGTGCCAGCAGCAGCTCAGTGGGAGACAATCAGCCCCAGCATTTT. The chain joins TRBV21-1 to TRBJ1-5. TRBV21-1 is a pseudogene. CDR3 size: 15 residues.

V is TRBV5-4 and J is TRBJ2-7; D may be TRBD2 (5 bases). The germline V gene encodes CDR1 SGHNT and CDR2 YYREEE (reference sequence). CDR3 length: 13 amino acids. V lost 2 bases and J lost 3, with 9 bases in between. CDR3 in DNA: TGTGCCAGCAGCTTATATGAGGGCTACGAGCAGTACTTC. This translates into CASSLYEGYEQYF.

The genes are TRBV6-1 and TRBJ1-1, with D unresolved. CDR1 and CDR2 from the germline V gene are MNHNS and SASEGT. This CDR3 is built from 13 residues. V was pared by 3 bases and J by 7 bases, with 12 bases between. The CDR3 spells CASSDRALGEAFF. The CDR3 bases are TGTGCCAGCAGTGACCGGGCGCTAGGTGAAGCTTTCTTT.

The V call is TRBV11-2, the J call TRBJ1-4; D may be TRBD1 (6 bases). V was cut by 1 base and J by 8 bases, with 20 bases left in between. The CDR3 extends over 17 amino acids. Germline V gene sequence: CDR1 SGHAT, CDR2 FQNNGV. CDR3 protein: CASSLAPRGRVHEKLFF. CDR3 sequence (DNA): TGTGCCAGCAGCTTAGCCCCTAGGGGGAGAGTCCACGAAAAACTGTTTTTT.

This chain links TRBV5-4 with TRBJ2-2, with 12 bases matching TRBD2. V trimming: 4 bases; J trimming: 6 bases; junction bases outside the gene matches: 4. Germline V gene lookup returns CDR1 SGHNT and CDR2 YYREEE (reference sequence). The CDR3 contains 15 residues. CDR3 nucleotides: TGTGCCAGCAGCAGCACTAGCGGGAGGTCCGGGGAGCTGTTTTTT. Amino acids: CASSSTSGRSGELFF.